These 13 T cell receptor beta chains were sequenced from one sample in a study of cytomegalovirus exposure and HLA in healthy donors. 60 Vbeta and 13 Jbeta primers were used in PCR. Assay: immunoSEQ multiplex PCR; the TCRdb copy retains only in-frame clones and omits some. The sample yields around 95,000 clones, around 76% seen once. Material for sequencing was PBMCs. The receptors stem from a man aged 25-45 years in good health and CMV-seropositive.

CDR3 sequence reads: CASSQGQRDGYTF. In DNA, the CDR3 is TGTGCCAGCAGCCAGGGACAACGGGATGGCTACACCTTC. The chain joins TRBV4-2 to TRBJ1-2; D is possibly TRBD1 (6 bases). There are 13 residues in the CDR3. V lost 3 bases and J 6 bases, leaving 11 bases between the germline ends. CDR1 is LGHNA and CDR2 is YNFKEQ in the germline V gene.

The chain joins TRBV2 to TRBJ2-7; tentative D call: TRBD1 (5 bases). The CDR3 length is 12 residues. V lost 5 bases and J lost 4, with 9 bases in between. Germline V lookup: CDR1 SNHLY, CDR2 FYNNEI. CDR3 bases: TGTGCCAGCAGTTTGACAGTATACGAGCAGTACTTC. Its protein product is CASSLTVYEQYF.

This clone has just a few counts. This chain connects TRBV6-5 to TRBJ1-5; 8 nucleotides match TRBD1. J was trimmed by 7 bases and V by 7 bases; bases with no gene match: 6. The CDR3 sequence is 13 residues long. Per the germline V gene, CDR1 is MNHEY and CDR2 is SVGAGI. The CDR3 protein is CASKTGEGQPQHF. The CDR3 coding sequence is TGTGCCAGCAAGACAGGGGAAGGGCAGCCCCAGCATTTT.

The chain has TRBV4-3 and TRBJ1-6; no clear D. The germline V gene encodes CDR1 LGHNA and CDR2 YSLEER. Trimming pared 1 base from V and 9 bases from J, leaving 10 bases between. The CDR3 is made up of 14 amino acids. The CDR3 region has the DNA TGCGCCAGCAGCCAAGTTGGACTGGGTTCACCCCTCCACTTT. It codes for CASSQVGLGSPLHF.

This chain joins TRBV7-2 and TRBJ2-1; maybe TRBD1 (6 bases). CDR1 and CDR2 from the germline V gene are SGHTA and FQGNSA. Trimming took off 2 bases at V and 0 bases at J, with 14 bases between the two ends. There are 17 residues in the CDR3. The CDR3 DNA reads as TGTGCCAGCAGCTTACATCGAGACAGGCTCTCCTACAATGAGCAGTTCTTC. It is translated as CASSLHRDRLSYNEQFF.

This sequence joins TRBV2 and TRBJ1-1; TRBD1 matches 7 bases. Germline assignment: CDR1 SNHLY and CDR2 FYNNEI. There are 14 residues in the CDR3. V shed 9 bases, J shed 4 bases, and the junction held 11 bases outside the gene matches. The CDR3 here is CASLTGVRFTEAFF. The DNA of the CDR3 is TGTGCCAGTCTAACAGGGGTACGCTTCACTGAAGCTTTCTTT.

The chain combines TRBV2 with TRBJ1-2, with 9 bases aligning to TRBD1. In germline, CDR1 is SNHLY, CDR2 FYNNEI. Unmatched junction bases numbered 5, after V lost 4 bases and J lost 8 bases. This CDR3 contains 13 residues. Here the CDR3 reads CASSGGTGIGYTF. The CDR3, as DNA: TGTGCCAGCAGTGGGGGGACAGGGATAGGCTACACCTTC.

The V and J genes are TRBV5-1 and TRBJ2-1, with TRBD2 matching 9 bases. CDR1 is SGHRS, CDR2 YFSETQ, per germline. The CDR3 totals 20 residues. The V gene end was trimmed by 3 bases and the J gene end by 0 bases; junction bases not matched to a gene: 16. This chain's CDR3 is CASSSGRETSGESSYNEQFF. CDR3 DNA sequence: TGCGCCAGCAGCTCAGGGCGTGAGACTAGCGGTGAAAGCTCCTACAATGAGCAGTTCTTC.

This chain joins TRBV4-3 and TRBJ2-7, with 9 bases matching TRBD2. The germline gives CDR1 LGHNA, CDR2 YSLEER. V shed 5 bases and J 10 bases; nucleotides not matched to a gene: 9. CDR3 size: 13 residues. As DNA, the CDR3 is TGCGCCAGCAGCGAAGCGCCGGGACTAGCTCAGTACTTC. Its protein product is CASSEAPGLAQYF.

This clone was observed a single time. This chain joins TRBV18 and TRBJ2-6; D perhaps matches TRBD1 (5 bases). CDR1 and CDR2 from the germline V gene are KGHSH and LQKENI. The CDR3 runs 17 residues. Trimming removed 6 bases at V and 2 bases at J, with 17 bases between. In nucleotides, the CDR3 is TGTGCCAGCTCCCGTCTTTCCAGGGCCCCTGGGGCCAACGTCCTGACTTTC. This sequence encodes CASSRLSRAPGANVLTF. Full variable domain (remainder filled in from reference TRBV18 and TRBJ2-6): NAGVMQNPRHLVRRRGQEARLRCSPMKGHSHVYWYRQLPEEGLKFMVYLQKENIIDESGMPKERFSAEFPKEGPSILRIQQVVRGDSAAYFCASSRLSRAPGANVLTFGAGSRLTVL.

CDR3: CASSLSGYSTF. For the CDR3, the DNA is TGTGCCAGCAGCTTATCGGGATATAGCACCTTC. The V and J genes are TRBV7-8 and TRBJ1-2; no clear D gene. CDR3 length: 11 residues. V gave up 2 bases and J gave up 13 bases, with 11 bases separating them. From germline, CDR1 is SGHVS and CDR2 FQNEAQ.

The rearrangement uses TRBV28 and TRBJ1-6; the D gene is possibly TRBD1 (5 bases). This CDR3 has 14 amino acids. The germline V and J ends were trimmed by 3 bases and 13 bases, with 16 bases remaining between them. The germline V gene has CDR1 MDHEN and CDR2 SYDVKM. CDR3 in amino acids: CASSFGGGVWPLHF. The CDR3 DNA follows: TGTGCCAGCAGTTTCGGGGGAGGGGTTTGGCCCCTCCACTTT.

The V gene is TRBV7-9, the J gene TRBJ2-1; TRBD2 matches at 11 bases. Trimming at V came to 4 bases and at J to 3 bases, leaving 8 bases not matched to a gene. The CDR3 sequence is 17 residues long. Germline CDR1 reads SEHNR; CDR2 reads FQNEAQ (reference sequence). CDR3 nucleotide sequence: TGTGCCAGCAGCTCGAGGACTAGCGGGTTCTTCTACAATGAGCAGTTCTTC. Translating gives CASSSRTSGFFYNEQFF.